This T cell receptor beta chain was sequenced for a study of T cells in Graves' hyperthyroidism and ophthalmopathy. Overall study context: Before treatment of any kind, peripheral blood was taken at initial diagnosis.

Researchers took RNA transcripts and amplified the TCR beta CDR3 regions from them. HTBI primers were the set used in a first-round RT-PCR of the TCR CDR3. One entry per CDR3 protein, called by TCRdb with MiXCR from the multiplex PCR reads. The sample carries 450,000 to 500,000 distinct CDR3 sequences, approximately 22% recorded once. General study points: Researchers report that a 13 V-J model separated ophthalmopathy from stable hyperthyroidism.

With regard to this clonotype: What it recognizes is unknown.

V was clipped by 1 base and J by 7 bases; unmatched bases: 3. The germline CDR1 and CDR2 sequences are SGHTA and FQGNSA. The CDR3 runs 15 residues. This sequence was found in a woman in her seventies with Graves' ophthalmopathy. Sequenced: blood. V usage is TRBV7-2 and J usage is TRBJ2-1; 11 positions match TRBD2. The CDR3 loop reads CASSLVAGGSNEQFF. The CDR3, as DNA: TGTGCCAGCAGCTTAGTAGCGGGAGGGTCGAATGAGCAGTTCTTC.